The source of this T cell receptor (beta chain) is a study of CD8+ T cells in alopecia areata. The overall study: Spontaneous alopecia affected the approximately 6-12-month-old C3H/HeJ graft donors, whose skin was transplanted to roughly 7-10-week-old female C3H/HeJ mice. General study points: Higher clonality and more expanded CD8+ clones appeared in lesional than normal scalp.

Scientists pooled cutaneous lymph node cells and sorted them on CD4, CD8alpha, NKG2D, NKG2ACE and other markers. This clone turned up a few times. What it binds is unknown. Here the gene names and germline are mouse. The CDR3 end is not reached by the read, which stops 4 residues before it; the germline J gene fills it in. Reverse transcribed after extraction, RNA yielded cDNA as the sequencing template. Clones were sequenced by immunoSEQ multiplex PCR, and TCRdb holds only the in-frame ones, with some missing. The data list about 270,000 clones, none observed once; about 1.2% falls to the top ten. Germline values: CDR1 NSHNY, CDR2 SYGAGN. There are 15 residues in the CDR3. After removal of 3 bases from V and 2 bases from J, the junction contained 5 bases not matched to a gene.

V gene TRBV13-1 combines with J gene TRBJ2-7; 10 nucleotides match TRBD2. The source material was CD4+ T cells sorted from a lymph node. This sequence originates from a C3H/HeJ mouse with alopecia areata. The mouse line has the MHC haplotype H2-k. The CDR3 sequence is CASSVGLGAPYEQYF. CDR3 DNA (partial): TGTGCCAGCAGTGTCGGACTGGGGGCTCCCTAT.